The 3 T cell receptor beta chains listed next were all sequenced from one sample in a study of CD8+ T cells in alopecia areata. cDNA reverse transcribed from extracted RNA served as the sequencing template. Profiled with immunoSEQ multiplex PCR; TCRdb holds only in-frame clones, not every one. Of about 180,000 clones listed, roughly 58% are singletons. Treatment of the sample: oral pan-JAK inhibitor, 5-10 mg twice daily. The source material was CD4+ T cells sorted from blood, sampled between weeks 55 and 70, from a patient treated with tofacitinib. These receptors originate from a human donor with alopecia areata.

This clone turned up a few times. The chain carries TRBV2 and TRBJ2-7; TRBD1 matches at 7 bases. Germline CDR1 and CDR2: SNHLY and FYNNEI. J was trimmed by 0 bases and V by 10 bases; bases with no gene match: 6. The CDR3 loop spans 13 amino acids. The CDR3 reads CATGTANSYEQYF. In nucleotides, the CDR3 is TGTGCCACCGGGACAGCTAACTCCTACGAGCAGTACTTC.

The V call is TRBV30, the J call TRBJ2-7; D call uncertain. The CDR3 is 11 residues long. The germline CDR1 and CDR2 sequences are GTSNPN and SVGIG (reference sequence). Deletions cut 4 bases from V and 1 base from J, with 5 bases between. Written as DNA, the CDR3 is TGTGCCTGGAAACGGTCCTACGAGCAGTACTTC. This gives the protein CAWKRSYEQYF. The full variable domain, rest sourced from reference TRBV30 and TRBJ2-7, is SQTIHQWPATLVQPVGSPLSLECTVEGTSNPNLYWYRQAAGRGLQLLFYSVGIGQISSEVPQNLSASRPQDRQFILSSKKLLLSDSGFYLCAWKRSYEQYFGPGTRLTVT.

The chain combines TRBV6-5 with TRBJ2-5, with D possibly being TRBD2 (5 bases). V was pared by 7 bases and J by 3 bases, with 15 bases between. Germline CDR1 reads MNHEY; CDR2 reads SVGAGI. There are 14 residues in the CDR3. The CDR3, as DNA: TGTGCCAGCATCCAACCTGGACTTGAAGAGACCCAGTACTTC. It is translated as CASIQPGLEETQYF.